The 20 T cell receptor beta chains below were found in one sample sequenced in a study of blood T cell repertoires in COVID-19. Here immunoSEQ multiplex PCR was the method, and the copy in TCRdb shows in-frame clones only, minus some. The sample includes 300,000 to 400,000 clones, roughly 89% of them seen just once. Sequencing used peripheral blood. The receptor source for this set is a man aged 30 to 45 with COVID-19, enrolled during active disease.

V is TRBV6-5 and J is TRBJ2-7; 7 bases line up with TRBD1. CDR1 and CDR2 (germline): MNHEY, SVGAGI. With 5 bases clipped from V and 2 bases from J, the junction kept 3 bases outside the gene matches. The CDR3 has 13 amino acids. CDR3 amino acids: CASSRQGPYEQYF. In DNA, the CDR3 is TGTGCCAGCAGTAGACAGGGCCCCTACGAGCAGTACTTC.

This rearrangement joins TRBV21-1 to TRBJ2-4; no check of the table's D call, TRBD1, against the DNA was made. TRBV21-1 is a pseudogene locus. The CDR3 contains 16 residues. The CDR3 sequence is CASSSRTGEAKNIQYF. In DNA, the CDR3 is TGTGCCAGCAGCTCTCGGACAGGGGAGGCCAAAAACATTCAGTACTTC.

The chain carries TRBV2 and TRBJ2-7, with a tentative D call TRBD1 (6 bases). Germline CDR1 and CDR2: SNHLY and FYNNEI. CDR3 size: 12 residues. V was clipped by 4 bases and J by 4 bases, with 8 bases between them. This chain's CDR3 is CASSGTVYEQYF. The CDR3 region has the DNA TGTGCCAGCAGTGGGACAGTATACGAGCAGTACTTC. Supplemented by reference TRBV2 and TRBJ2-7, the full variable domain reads EPEVTQTPSHQVTQMGQEVILRCVPISNHLYFYWYRQILGQKVEFLVSFYNNEISEKSEIFDDQFSVERPDGSNFTLKIRSTKLEDSAMYFCASSGTVYEQYFGPGTRLTVT.

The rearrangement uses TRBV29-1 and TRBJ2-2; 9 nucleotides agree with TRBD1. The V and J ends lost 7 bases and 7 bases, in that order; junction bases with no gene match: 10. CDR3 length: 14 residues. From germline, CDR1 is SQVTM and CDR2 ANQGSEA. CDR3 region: CSAQLGTGFGELFF. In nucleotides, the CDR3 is TGCAGCGCTCAACTAGGGACAGGGTTCGGGGAGCTGTTTTTT.

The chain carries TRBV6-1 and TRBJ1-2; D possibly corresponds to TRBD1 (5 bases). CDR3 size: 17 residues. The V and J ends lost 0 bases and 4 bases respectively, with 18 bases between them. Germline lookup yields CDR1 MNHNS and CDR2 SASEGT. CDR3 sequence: CASSEAMGGRDLYGYTF. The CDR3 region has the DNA TGTGCCAGCAGTGAAGCGATGGGAGGGAGGGACCTCTATGGCTACACCTTC.

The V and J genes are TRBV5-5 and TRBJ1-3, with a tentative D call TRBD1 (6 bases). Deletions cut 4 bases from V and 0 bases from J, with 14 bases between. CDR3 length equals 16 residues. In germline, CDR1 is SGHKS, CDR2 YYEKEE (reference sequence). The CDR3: CASSAINRVSGNTIYF. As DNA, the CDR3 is TGTGCCAGCAGCGCCATAAACAGGGTCTCTGGAAACACCATATATTTT.

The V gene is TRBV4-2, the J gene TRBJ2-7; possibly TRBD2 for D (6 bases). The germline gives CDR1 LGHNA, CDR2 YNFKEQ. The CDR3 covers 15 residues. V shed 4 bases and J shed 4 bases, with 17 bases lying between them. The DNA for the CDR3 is TGTGCCAGCAGCCGAGAGGGACTGGAAGATTACGAGCAGTACTTC. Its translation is CASSREGLEDYEQYF.

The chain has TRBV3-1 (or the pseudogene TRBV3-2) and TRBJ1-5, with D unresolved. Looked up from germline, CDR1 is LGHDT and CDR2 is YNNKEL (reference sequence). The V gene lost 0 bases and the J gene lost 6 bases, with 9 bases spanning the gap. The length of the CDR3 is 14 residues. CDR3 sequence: CASSQDLISQPQHF. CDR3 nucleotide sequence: TGTGCCAGCAGCCAAGATCTAATTTCTCAGCCCCAGCATTTT.

CDR3 in amino acids: CASSRSSPQGATEAFF. In DNA form, the CDR3 reads TGTGCCAGCAGCCGTTCAAGCCCCCAGGGGGCGACTGAAGCTTTCTTT. The chain uses TRBV3-1 (or the pseudogene TRBV3-2) and TRBJ1-1; TRBD1 aligns across 8 bases. V dropped 4 bases and J dropped 5; count of bases not matched to a gene: 12. The V gene's germline CDR1 is LGHDT and CDR2 YNNKEL (reference sequence). This CDR3 is 16 amino acids long.

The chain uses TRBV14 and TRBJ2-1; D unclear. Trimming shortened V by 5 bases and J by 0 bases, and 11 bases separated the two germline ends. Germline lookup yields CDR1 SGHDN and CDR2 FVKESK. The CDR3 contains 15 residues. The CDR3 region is CASSAKVSSYNEQFF. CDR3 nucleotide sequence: TGTGCCAGCAGCGCAAAAGTGAGCTCCTACAATGAGCAGTTCTTC.

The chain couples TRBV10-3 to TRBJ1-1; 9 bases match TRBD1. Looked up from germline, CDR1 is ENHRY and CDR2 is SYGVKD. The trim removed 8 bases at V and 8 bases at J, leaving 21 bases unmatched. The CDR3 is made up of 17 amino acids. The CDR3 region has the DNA TGTGCCATCCTCCAGGTCCAGGACAGGGGAGGTCGAGGGGAAGCTTTCTTT. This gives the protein CAILQVQDRGGRGEAFF.

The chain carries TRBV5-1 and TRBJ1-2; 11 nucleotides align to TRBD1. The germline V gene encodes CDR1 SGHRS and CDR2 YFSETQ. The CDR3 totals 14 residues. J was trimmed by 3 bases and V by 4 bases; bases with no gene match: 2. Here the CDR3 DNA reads TGCGCCAGCAGCCGGACAGGGGGCGACTATGGCTACACCTTC. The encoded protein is CASSRTGGDYGYTF.

This CDR3 reads CASSPRGGFDEQYF. In DNA, the CDR3 is TGTGCCAGCAGCCCAAGAGGCGGATTCGACGAGCAGTACTTC. This sequence joins TRBV7-9 and TRBJ2-7; D unclear. CDR3 length: 14 residues. Germline loops: CDR1 SEHNR, CDR2 FQNEAQ (reference sequence). The V end was cut by 5 bases, the J end by 5 bases, with 16 bases between.

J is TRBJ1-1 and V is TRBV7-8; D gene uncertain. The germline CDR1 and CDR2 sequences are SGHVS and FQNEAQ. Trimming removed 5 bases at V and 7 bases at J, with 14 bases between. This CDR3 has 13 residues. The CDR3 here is CASSLDYADEAFF. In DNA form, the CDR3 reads TGTGCCAGCAGCCTCGATTACGCAGATGAAGCTTTCTTT.

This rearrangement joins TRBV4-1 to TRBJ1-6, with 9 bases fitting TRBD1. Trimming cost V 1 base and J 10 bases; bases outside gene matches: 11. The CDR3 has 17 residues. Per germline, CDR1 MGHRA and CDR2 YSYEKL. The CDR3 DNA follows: TGCGCCAGCAGCCAAGGAGTTGGACAGGGGATGGCATCACCCCTCCACTTT. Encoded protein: CASSQGVGQGMASPLHF.

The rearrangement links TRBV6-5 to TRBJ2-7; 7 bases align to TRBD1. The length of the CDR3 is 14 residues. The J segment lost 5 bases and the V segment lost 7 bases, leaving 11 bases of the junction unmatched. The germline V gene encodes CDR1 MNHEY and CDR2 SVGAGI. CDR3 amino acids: CASTGQARADEQYF. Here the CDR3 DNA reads TGTGCCAGCACCGGACAGGCTCGAGCCGACGAGCAGTACTTC.

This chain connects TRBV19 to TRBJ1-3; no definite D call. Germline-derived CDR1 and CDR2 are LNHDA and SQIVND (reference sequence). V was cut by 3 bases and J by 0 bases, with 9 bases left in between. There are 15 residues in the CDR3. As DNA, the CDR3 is TGTGCCAGTAGTATTAAACAGATCTCTGGAAACACCATATATTTT. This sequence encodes CASSIKQISGNTIYF.

CDR3 sequence: CASSLTGLAGNEQFF. As DNA, the CDR3 is TGTGCCAGCAGCTTGACGGGACTAGCGGGCAATGAGCAGTTCTTC. V usage is TRBV7-3 and J usage is TRBJ2-1, with 12 bases fitting TRBD2. CDR1 is SGHTA and CDR2 is FQGTGA in the germline V gene. The CDR3 loop spans 15 amino acids. V was pared by 3 bases and J by 6 bases, with 3 bases of the junction left unmatched. The full variable domain, completed using reference TRBV7-3 and TRBJ2-1, is GAGVSQTPSNKVTEKGKYVELRCDPISGHTALYWYRQSLGQGPEFLIYFQGTGAADDSGLPNDRFFAVRPEGSVSTLKIQRTERGDSAVYLCASSLTGLAGNEQFFGPGTRLTVL.

The CDR3 region is CASSYSDRGFDEQYF. CDR3 in DNA: TGTGCCAGCAGTTACTCGGACAGGGGGTTCGACGAGCAGTACTTC. V usage is TRBV6-5 and J usage is TRBJ2-7, with 10 bases lining up with TRBD1. V was pared by 0 bases and J by 5 bases, with 4 bases of the junction left unmatched. Germline CDR1 is MNHEY and CDR2 is SVGAGI. The CDR3 is 15 residues long.

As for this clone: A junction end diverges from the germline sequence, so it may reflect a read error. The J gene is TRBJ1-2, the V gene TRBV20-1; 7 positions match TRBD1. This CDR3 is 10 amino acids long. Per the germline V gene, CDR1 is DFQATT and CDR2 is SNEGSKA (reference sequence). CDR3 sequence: CSAHRQGISF. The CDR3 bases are TGCAGTGCTCATCGACAGGGTATTTCCTTC.